Listed here are 2 T cell receptor beta chains from one sample, sequenced in a study of cytomegalovirus exposure and HLA in healthy donors. The assay was immunoSEQ multiplex PCR, and TCRdb's table has in-frame clones only and misses some. In the table there are 100,000 to 150,000 clones, roughly 89% of which are singletons. Sequencing input: PBMCs. Source of these receptors: a woman aged 18 to 35 in good health and CMV-seronegative.

The gene calls are TRBV5-6 and TRBJ1-1; possibly TRBD1 for D (6 bases). Germline CDR1 is SGHDT and CDR2 is YYEEEE. The V and J ends lost 3 bases and 1 base respectively, with 16 bases between them. The CDR3 sequence is 16 residues long. The CDR3 DNA sequence: TGTGCCAGCAGCTACGACGGGGGGCTGGGGAACACTGAAGCTTTCTTT. Protein sequence: CASSYDGGLGNTEAFF.

The V gene is TRBV5-1, the J gene TRBJ2-1, with unresolved D. Trimming left V 0 bases short and J 2 bases short, with 9 bases between. Germline assignment: CDR1 SGHRS and CDR2 YFSETQ. The CDR3 is 15 residues long. For the CDR3, the DNA is TGCGCCAGCAGCTTGGTGGAGAATACCTACAATGAGCAGTTCTTC. Translated, it gives CASSLVENTYNEQFF.